The T cell receptor (beta chain) under discussion was sequenced for a study of cytomegalovirus exposure and HLA in healthy donors. This PCR relied on a set of 60 Vbeta primers and 13 Jbeta primers. The table came from immunoSEQ multiplex PCR; TCRdb's copy has only in-frame clones and leaves some out. The table records about 120,000 clones, around two thirds of them present only once. Each donor was nominally healthy when sampled (though unrecorded immune exposures were likely). The CDR3 runs to 13 residues. Trimming removed 3 bases at V and 1 base at J, with 7 bases between. Germline V gives CDR1 KGHSH, CDR2 LQKENI.

The TCR comes from a human donor in good health. V gene TRBV18 combines with J gene TRBJ2-7, with D unresolved. Sequencing input: PBMCs. The DNA of the CDR3 is TGTGCCAGCTCACCCACAGCTTCCTACGAGCAGTACTTC. This sequence encodes CASSPTASYEQYF. Using reference TRBV18 and TRBJ2-7 for the parts outside the CDR3, the full variable domain is NAGVMQNPRHLVRRRGQEARLRCSPMKGHSHVYWYRQLPEEGLKFMVYLQKENIIDESGMPKERFSAEFPKEGPSILRIQQVVRGDSAAYFCASSPTASYEQYFGPGTRLTVT.